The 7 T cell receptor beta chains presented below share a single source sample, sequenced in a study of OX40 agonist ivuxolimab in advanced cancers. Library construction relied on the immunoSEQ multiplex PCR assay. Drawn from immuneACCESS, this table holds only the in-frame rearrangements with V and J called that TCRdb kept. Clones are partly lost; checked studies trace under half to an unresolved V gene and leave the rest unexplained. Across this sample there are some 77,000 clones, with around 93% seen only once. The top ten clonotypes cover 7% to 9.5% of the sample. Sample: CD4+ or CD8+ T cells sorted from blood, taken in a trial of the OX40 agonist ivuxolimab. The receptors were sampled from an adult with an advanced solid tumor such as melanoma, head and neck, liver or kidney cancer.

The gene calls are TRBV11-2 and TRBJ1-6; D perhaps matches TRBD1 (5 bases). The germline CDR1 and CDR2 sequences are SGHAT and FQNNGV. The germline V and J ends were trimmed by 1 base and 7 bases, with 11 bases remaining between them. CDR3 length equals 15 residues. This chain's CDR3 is CASSLALGHNSPLHF. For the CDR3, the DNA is TGTGCCAGCAGCTTAGCGCTAGGACACAATTCACCCCTCCACTTT.

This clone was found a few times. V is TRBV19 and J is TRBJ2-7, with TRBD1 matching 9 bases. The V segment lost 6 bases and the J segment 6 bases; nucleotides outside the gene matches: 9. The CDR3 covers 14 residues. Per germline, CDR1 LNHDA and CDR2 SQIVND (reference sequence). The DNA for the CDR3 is TGTGCCAGTAGACCGGGACAGGGTATGTTCGAGCAGTACTTC. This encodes CASRPGQGMFEQYF.

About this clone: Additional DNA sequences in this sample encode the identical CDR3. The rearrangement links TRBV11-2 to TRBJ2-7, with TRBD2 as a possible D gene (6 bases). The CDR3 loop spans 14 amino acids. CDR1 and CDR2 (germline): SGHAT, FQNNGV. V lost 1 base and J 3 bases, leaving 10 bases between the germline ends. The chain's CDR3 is CASSLVRGDYEQYF. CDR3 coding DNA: TGTGCCAGCAGCTTAGTTCGCGGGGACTACGAGCAGTACTTC. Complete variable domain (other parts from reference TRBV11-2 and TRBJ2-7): EAGVAQSPRYKIIEKRQSVAFWCNPISGHATLYWYQQILGQGPKLLIQFQNNGVVDDSQLPKDRFSAERLKGVDSTLKIQPAKLEDSAVYLCASSLVRGDYEQYFGPGTRLTVT.

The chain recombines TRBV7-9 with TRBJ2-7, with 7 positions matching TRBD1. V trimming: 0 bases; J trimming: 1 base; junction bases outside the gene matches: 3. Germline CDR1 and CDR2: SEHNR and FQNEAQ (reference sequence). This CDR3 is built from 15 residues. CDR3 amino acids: CASSLATGLSYEQYF. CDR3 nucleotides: TGTGCCAGCAGCTTAGCGACAGGGCTTTCCTACGAGCAGTACTTC.

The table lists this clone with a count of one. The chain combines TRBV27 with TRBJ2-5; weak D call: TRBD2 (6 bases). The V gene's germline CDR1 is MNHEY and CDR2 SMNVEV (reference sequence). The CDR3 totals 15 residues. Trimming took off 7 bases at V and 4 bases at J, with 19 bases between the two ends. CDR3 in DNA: TGTGCCAGCACCCCGGGTGGAGGGTGGGGAGAGACCCAGTACTTC. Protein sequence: CASTPGGGWGETQYF.

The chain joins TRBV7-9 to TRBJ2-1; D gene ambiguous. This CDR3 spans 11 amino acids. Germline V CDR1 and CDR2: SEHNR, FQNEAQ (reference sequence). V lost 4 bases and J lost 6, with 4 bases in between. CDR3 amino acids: CASSSTNEQFF. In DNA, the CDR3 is TGTGCCAGCAGCTCTACCAATGAGCAGTTCTTC. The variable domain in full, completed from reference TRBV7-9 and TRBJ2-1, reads DTGVSQNPRHKITKRGQNVTFRCDPISEHNRLYWYRQTLGQGPEFLTYFQNEAQLEKSRLLSDRFSAERPKGSFSTLEIQRTEQGDSAMYLCASSSTNEQFFGPGTRLTVL.

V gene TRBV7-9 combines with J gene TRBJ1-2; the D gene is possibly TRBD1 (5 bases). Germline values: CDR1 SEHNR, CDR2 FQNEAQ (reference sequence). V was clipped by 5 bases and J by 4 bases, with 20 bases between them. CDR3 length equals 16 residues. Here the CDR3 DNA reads TGTGCCAGCAGCCCGAAAGTGTGGGGGATCTCCTATGGCTACACCTTC. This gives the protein CASSPKVWGISYGYTF.